The following is a T cell receptor beta chain sequence with its context. What it binds is not known. This sample was included in a study of PD-1 blockade in classical Hodgkin lymphoma. Study-wide results and caveats: Whoever responded completely had baseline diversity much like that seen in newly diagnosed patients.

The method was immunoSEQ multiplex PCR; TCRdb's version includes in-frame clones alone and lacks a portion of them. The sample gives 60,000 or so clones, roughly 90% of which show up once; around 9.7% is in the top ten. Germline CDR1 is KGHSH and CDR2 is LQKENI. CDR3 length equals 14 residues. V was pared by 6 bases and J by 5 bases, with 16 bases between. Each patient relapsed following autologous stem cell transplantation, and prior brentuximab vedotin exposure differed. The TCR comes from a human donor with classical Hodgkin lymphoma. The gene calls are TRBV18 and TRBJ1-1, with D unclear. The material sequenced was peripheral blood mononuclear cells (PBMCs), taken at baseline. The chain's CDR3 is CASSKRGQETEAFF. In nucleotides, the CDR3 is TGTGCCAGCTCGAAGAGAGGGCAGGAGACTGAAGCTTTCTTT.